These 3 T cell receptor beta chains came from one sample sequenced in a study of blood T cell repertoires in COVID-19. Produced via immunoSEQ multiplex PCR; TCRdb's table is partial and in-frame only. The sample carries about 140,000 clones, approximately 87% recorded once. Sequencing was performed on peripheral blood. The receptors stem from a human donor in a cohort sampled during active COVID-19.

This clone was detected a few times. The gene calls are TRBV6-5 and TRBJ2-1; 7 bases line up with TRBD2. Germline-derived CDR1 and CDR2 are MNHEY and SVGAGI. The CDR3 totals 15 residues. Losses at the gene ends were 0 bases for V and 4 bases for J; bases not matched to a gene: 3. The CDR3 region has the DNA TGTGCCAGCAGTTACTCTAGCGGGCATTACAATGAGCAGTTCTTC. Encoded protein: CASSYSSGHYNEQFF.

This clone was seen only a few times. The chain joins TRBV29-1 to TRBJ2-1, with D possibly matching TRBD2 (6 bases). V was cut by 1 base and J by 8 bases, with 18 bases left in between. This CDR3 has 15 amino acids. Per the germline V gene, CDR1 is SQVTM and CDR2 is ANQGSEA. The CDR3 sequence is CSVEVPGLQGYEQFF. The CDR3, as DNA: TGCAGCGTTGAAGTTCCCGGACTACAAGGATATGAGCAGTTCTTC.

This clone was detected only once. V usage is TRBV3-1 (or the pseudogene TRBV3-2) and J usage is TRBJ2-5, with TRBD1 as a possible D gene (6 bases). Germline V gives CDR1 LGHDT, CDR2 YNNKEL (reference sequence). V was clipped by 0 bases and J by 5 bases, with 16 bases between them. The CDR3 totals 16 residues. The CDR3 spells CASSQDPPGAAETQYF. Written as DNA, the CDR3 is TGTGCCAGCAGCCAAGATCCCCCAGGGGCGGCGGAGACCCAGTACTTC.